One and the same sample provided the 17 T cell receptor beta chains below, sequenced in a study of T cells after yellow fever vaccination. TCRdb re-called the 5' RACE reads with MiXCR, one entry per CDR3 protein. The table lists nearly 350,000 distinct CDR3 sequences, roughly 8% of them singletons. This material consisted of PBMCs, taken about 49 days after the first yellow fever vaccination. The receptors stem from a young man who received the YFV17D yellow fever vaccine.

The gene calls are TRBV4-3 and TRBJ1-3, with D uncertain. Looked up from germline, CDR1 is LGHNA and CDR2 is YSLEER. The CDR3 consists of 17 residues. The germline V and J ends were trimmed by 0 bases and 1 base, with 13 bases remaining between them. CDR3 in amino acids: CASSQDQSWVSGNTIYF. DNA of the CDR3: TGCGCCAGCAGCCAAGATCAGTCCTGGGTGTCTGGAAACACCATATATTTT.

Many counts were recorded for this clonotype. This chain uses TRBV20-1 with TRBJ2-5; D is possibly TRBD2 (5 bases). In germline, CDR1 is DFQATT, CDR2 SNEGSKA (reference sequence). This CDR3 has 13 residues. Trimming stripped 2 bases from V and 4 bases from J, with 11 bases between. The DNA for the CDR3 is TGCAGTGCTAGATCTCTCGGGATAGAGACCCAGTACTTC. Amino acid sequence: CSARSLGIETQYF.

A few counts support this clonotype. V is TRBV12-3 or TRBV12-4 and J is TRBJ1-4, with a weak D call TRBD1 (6 bases). CDR3 length: 14 amino acids. Trimming took 6 bases from V and 4 from J, leaving 12 bases between them. The CDR3 DNA sequence: TGTGCCAGCAGAGGACAGTTCCTTAATGAAAAACTGTTTTTT. Protein product: CASRGQFLNEKLFF.

This clonotype was observed at least ten times. The rearrangement joins TRBV5-1 to TRBJ1-2, with D uncertain. V shed 4 bases and J shed 0 bases, with 10 bases lying between them. This CDR3 spans 14 amino acids. Germline V gene data show CDR1 as SGHRS and CDR2 as YFSETQ. This chain's CDR3 is CASSQREANYGYTF. DNA of the CDR3: TGCGCCAGCAGCCAGCGAGAAGCTAACTATGGCTACACCTTC.

This clonotype was counted only a few times. V and J are TRBV5-1 and TRBJ1-5; possibly TRBD1 for D (5 bases). The CDR3 runs to 16 residues. Germline CDR1 and CDR2: SGHRS and YFSETQ. V was cut by 4 bases and J by 4 bases, with 18 bases left in between. The CDR3 spells CASSPKGDGENQPQHF. DNA of the CDR3: TGCGCCAGCAGCCCGAAAGGGGACGGAGAAAATCAGCCCCAGCATTTT.

The chain uses TRBV2 and TRBJ2-7; D remains unclear. This CDR3 contains 13 residues. The V gene's germline CDR1 is SNHLY and CDR2 FYNNEI. The ends were cut back, 1 base at V and 3 bases at J, with 7 bases in the middle. CDR3 protein: CASSEGASYEQYF. For the CDR3, the DNA is TGTGCCAGCAGTGAAGGCGCTAGCTACGAGCAGTACTTC.

The CDR3 reads CSVTGYYGYTF. In DNA form, the CDR3 reads TGCAGCGTAACGGGGTACTATGGCTACACCTTC. This chain joins TRBV29-1 and TRBJ1-2; D gene unclear. The V gene's germline CDR1 is SQVTM and CDR2 ANQGSEA. There are 11 residues in the CDR3. The V and J ends lost 6 bases and 3 bases respectively, with 8 bases between them.

This clonotype was counted between two and nine times. The chain links TRBV7-6 to TRBJ2-3; 10 nucleotides agree with TRBD2. V lost 5 bases to trimming and J lost 5 bases; unmatched junction nucleotides: 7. Germline lookup yields CDR1 SGHVS and CDR2 FNYEAQ. The CDR3 runs to 15 residues. Here the CDR3 DNA reads TGTGCCAGCAGCCCCGGGACTAGCGCAGGAGATACGCAGTATTTT. As protein: CASSPGTSAGDTQYF.

This chain links TRBV27 with TRBJ2-3; 13 bases agree with TRBD2. The CDR3 has 14 residues. Losses at the gene ends were 6 bases for V and 13 bases for J; bases not matched to a gene: 10. Germline V gives CDR1 MNHEY, CDR2 SMNVEV (reference sequence). The CDR3 region has the DNA TGTGCCAGCAGAATAGGACTAGCGGGGGCCGAGGAGTATTTT. Translation: CASRIGLAGAEEYF.

The chain is built from TRBV29-1 and TRBJ2-3; D is ambiguous. V was trimmed by 3 bases and J by 0 bases, leaving 4 bases between them. The length of the CDR3 is 12 residues. CDR1 is SQVTM, CDR2 ANQGSEA, per germline. The chain's CDR3 is CSVDFSTDTQYF. CDR3 sequence (DNA): TGCAGCGTTGATTTTAGCACAGATACGCAGTATTTT.

In this sample, this clonotype turned up many times. The chain uses TRBV7-9 and TRBJ1-6; maybe TRBD1 (5 bases). This CDR3 region has 17 residues. Germline V lookup: CDR1 SEHNR, CDR2 FQNEAQ (reference sequence). Trimming left V 4 bases short and J 6 bases short, with 19 bases between. CDR3 amino acids: CASSSLKFQGINSPLHF. CDR3 sequence (DNA): TGTGCCAGCAGCTCACTCAAATTCCAGGGTATTAATTCACCCCTCCACTTT.

The chain recombines TRBV24-1 with TRBJ2-1; D may correspond to TRBD1 or TRBD2 (5 bases each). Looked up from germline, CDR1 is KGHDR and CDR2 is SFDVKD. CDR3 length: 12 amino acids. V was clipped by 5 bases and J by 13 bases, with 14 bases between them. This chain's CDR3 is CATSAGAPRQFF. The CDR3 bases are TGTGCCACCAGTGCCGGGGCCCCCCGACAGTTCTTC.

The genes are TRBV4-3 and TRBJ2-7, with TRBD1 as a possible D gene (6 bases). Trimming left V 1 base short and J 4 bases short, with 11 bases between. The germline V gene has CDR1 LGHNA and CDR2 YSLEER. This CDR3 spans 14 amino acids. The CDR3 here is CASSQGAGEYEQYF. The CDR3 DNA reads as TGCGCCAGCAGCCAAGGAGCAGGGGAGTACGAGCAGTACTTC.

This clonotype was observed many times. V usage is TRBV4-3 and J usage is TRBJ1-2; D is ambiguous. V was pared by 4 bases and J by 4 bases, with 22 bases between. The germline V gene has CDR1 LGHNA and CDR2 YSLEER. The CDR3 runs 17 residues. The CDR3 DNA reads as TGCGCCAGCAGCCCTAGCAGGTCGCCTGGTGTGGTCTATGGCTACACCTTC. This sequence encodes CASSPSRSPGVVYGYTF.

This clonotype turned up a few times. The chain joins TRBV5-1 to TRBJ1-1, with D unclear. The CDR3 is made up of 16 amino acids. From germline, CDR1 is SGHRS and CDR2 YFSETQ. V was clipped by 4 bases and J by 5 bases, with 21 bases between them. The CDR3 DNA reads TGCGCCAGCAGCCCCGTCCTGGGCAGACCTGGGACTGAAGCTTTCTTT. This encodes CASSPVLGRPGTEAFF.

The chain combines TRBV5-1 with TRBJ2-1, with D perhaps matching TRBD2 (5 bases). Between the trimmed V and J ends, which lost 6 bases and 0 bases, there was a span of 10 bases. In germline, CDR1 is SGHRS, CDR2 YFSETQ. The CDR3 is 14 residues long. CDR3 bases: TGCGCCAGCATCCGGGATCACTCCTACAATGAGCAGTTCTTC. Protein sequence: CASIRDHSYNEQFF. The whole variable domain, filled in from reference TRBV5-1 and TRBJ2-1, reads KAGVTQTPRYLIKTRGQQVTLSCSPISGHRSVSWYQQTPGQGLQFLFEYFSETQRNKGNFPGRFSGRQFSNSRSEMNVSTLELGDSALYLCASIRDHSYNEQFFGPGTRLTVL.

This clonotype was recorded a few times. This chain uses TRBV28 with TRBJ2-7, with a possible D match to TRBD2 (5 bases). Trimming took 7 bases from V and 4 from J, leaving 14 bases between them. Looked up from germline, CDR1 is MDHEN and CDR2 is SYDVKM. The CDR3 has 13 amino acids. The CDR3: CASKRTGSYEQYV. CDR3 DNA sequence: TGTGCCAGCAAAAGGACGGGGAGTTACGAGCAGTACGTC.